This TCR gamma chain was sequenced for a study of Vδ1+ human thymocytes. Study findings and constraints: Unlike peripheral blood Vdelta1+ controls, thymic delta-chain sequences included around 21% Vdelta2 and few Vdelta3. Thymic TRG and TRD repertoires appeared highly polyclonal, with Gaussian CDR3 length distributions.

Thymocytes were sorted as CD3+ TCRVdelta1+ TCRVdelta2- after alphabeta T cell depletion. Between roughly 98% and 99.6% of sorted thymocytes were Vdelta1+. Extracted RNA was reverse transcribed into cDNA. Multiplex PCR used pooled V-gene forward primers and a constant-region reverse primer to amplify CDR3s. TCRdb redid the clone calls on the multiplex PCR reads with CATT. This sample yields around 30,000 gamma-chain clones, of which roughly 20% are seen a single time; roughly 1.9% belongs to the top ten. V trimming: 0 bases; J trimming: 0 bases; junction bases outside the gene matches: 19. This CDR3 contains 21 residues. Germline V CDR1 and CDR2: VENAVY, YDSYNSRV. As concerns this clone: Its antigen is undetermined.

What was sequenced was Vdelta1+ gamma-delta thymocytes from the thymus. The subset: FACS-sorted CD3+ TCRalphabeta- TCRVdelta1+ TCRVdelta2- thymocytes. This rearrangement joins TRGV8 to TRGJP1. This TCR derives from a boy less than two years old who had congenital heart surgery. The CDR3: CATWDRRRDGEDDTTGWFKIF. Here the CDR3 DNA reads TGTGCCACCTGGGATAGGCGAAGGGATGGCGAAGATGATACCACTGGTTGGTTCAAGATATTT.